The 2 T cell receptor beta chains presented below share a single source sample, sequenced in a study of shared clonotypes between healthy human individuals. TCRdb's table, derived via immunoSEQ multiplex PCR, lists solely in-frame clones and lacks some. Of 1.4 million to 1.5 million clones in the sample, around 95% are singletons; the top ten hold approximately 1%. The sequencing input was naive CD4+ T cells sorted from blood. Subset in this sample: CD45RA+ positively selected. The source of these receptors is a man aged 25-40 years in good health.

The CDR3 nucleotides are TGTGCCAGTAGTAATCCCCAACCAGGGGGCCGGGAGACCCAGTACTTC. The encoded protein is CASSNPQPGGRETQYF. The chain carries TRBV19 and TRBJ2-5; 8 nucleotides align to TRBD1. After removal of 4 bases from V and 5 bases from J, the junction contained 12 bases not matched to a gene. Germline CDR1 and CDR2: LNHDA and SQIVND (reference sequence). The CDR3 extends over 16 amino acids.

The V call is TRBV4-2, the J call TRBJ2-2, with 14 bases that match TRBD2. This CDR3 comprises 17 residues. The J segment lost 12 bases and the V segment lost 0 bases, leaving 9 bases of the junction unmatched. Germline CDR1 and CDR2: LGHNA and YNFKEQ. The CDR3 region has the DNA TGTGCCAGCAGCCAAGAGGAGACTAGCGGGAGGGAGGGTAAGCTGTTTTTT. Residues: CASSQEETSGREGKLFF.